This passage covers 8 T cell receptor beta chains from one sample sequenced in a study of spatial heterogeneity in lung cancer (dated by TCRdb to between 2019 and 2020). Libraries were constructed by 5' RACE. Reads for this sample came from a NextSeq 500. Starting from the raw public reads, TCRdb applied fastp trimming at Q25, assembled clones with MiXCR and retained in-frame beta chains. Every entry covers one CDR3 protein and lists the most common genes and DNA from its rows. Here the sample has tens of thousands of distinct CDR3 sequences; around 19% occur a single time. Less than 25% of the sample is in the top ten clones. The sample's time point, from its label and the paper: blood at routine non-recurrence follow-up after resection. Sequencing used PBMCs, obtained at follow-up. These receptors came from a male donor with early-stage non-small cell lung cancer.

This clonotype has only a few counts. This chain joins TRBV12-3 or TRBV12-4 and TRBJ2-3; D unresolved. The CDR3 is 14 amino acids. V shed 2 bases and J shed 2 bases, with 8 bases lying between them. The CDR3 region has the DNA TGTGCCAGCAGTTTAAGAAAAACCACAGATACGCAGTATTTT. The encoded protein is CASSLRKTTDTQYF.

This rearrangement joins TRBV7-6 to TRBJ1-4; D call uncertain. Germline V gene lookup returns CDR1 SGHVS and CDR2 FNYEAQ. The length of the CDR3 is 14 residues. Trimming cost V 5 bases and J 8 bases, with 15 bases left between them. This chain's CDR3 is CASSHSNVGEKLFF. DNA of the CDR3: TGTGCCAGCAGCCACTCAAACGTTGGAGAAAAACTGTTTTTT.

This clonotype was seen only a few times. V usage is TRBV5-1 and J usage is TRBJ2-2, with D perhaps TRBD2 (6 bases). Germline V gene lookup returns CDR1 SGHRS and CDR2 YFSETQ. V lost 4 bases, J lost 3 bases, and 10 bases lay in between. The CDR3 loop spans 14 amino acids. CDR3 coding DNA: TGCGCCAGCAGCCCCAGGGAGGACACCGGGGAGCTGTTTTTT. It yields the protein CASSPREDTGELFF.

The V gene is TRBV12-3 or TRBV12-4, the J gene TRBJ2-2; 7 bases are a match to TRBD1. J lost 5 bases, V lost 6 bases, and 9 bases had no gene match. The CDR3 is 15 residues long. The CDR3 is CASSPTGSRTGELFF. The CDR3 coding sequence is TGTGCCAGCAGCCCGACAGGGAGTAGGACCGGGGAGCTGTTTTTT.

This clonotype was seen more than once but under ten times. DNA of the CDR3: TGCGCCAGCAGCCAGGGGGCTCTCGGGGCGGGGGCCAACGTCCTGACTTTC. It codes for CASSQGALGAGANVLTF. V usage is TRBV4-1 and J usage is TRBJ2-6, with D tentatively TRBD1 (6 bases). V lost 3 bases and J lost 4, with 16 bases in between. Germline-derived CDR1 and CDR2 are MGHRA and YSYEKL. This CDR3 region has 17 residues.

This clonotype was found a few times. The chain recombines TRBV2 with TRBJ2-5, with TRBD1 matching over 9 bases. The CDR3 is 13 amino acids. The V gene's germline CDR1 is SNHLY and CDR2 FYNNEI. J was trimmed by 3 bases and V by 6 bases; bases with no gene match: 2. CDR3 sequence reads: CASSGTGKETQYF. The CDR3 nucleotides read TGTGCCAGCAGCGGGACAGGGAAAGAGACCCAGTACTTC.

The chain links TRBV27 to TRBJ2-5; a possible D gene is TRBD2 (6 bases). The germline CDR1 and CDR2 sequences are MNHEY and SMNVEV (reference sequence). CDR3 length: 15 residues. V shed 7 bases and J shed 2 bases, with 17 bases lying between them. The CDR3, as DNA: TGTGCCAGCAACACCAAAGGACTACCTCAAGAGACCCAGTACTTC. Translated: CASNTKGLPQETQYF.

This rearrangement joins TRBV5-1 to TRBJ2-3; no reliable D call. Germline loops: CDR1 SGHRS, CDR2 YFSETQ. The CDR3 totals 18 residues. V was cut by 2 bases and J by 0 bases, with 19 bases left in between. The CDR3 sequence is CASSLQPGPVFSTDTQYF. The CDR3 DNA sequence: TGCGCCAGCAGCTTACAGCCAGGCCCCGTCTTCAGCACAGATACGCAGTATTTT.